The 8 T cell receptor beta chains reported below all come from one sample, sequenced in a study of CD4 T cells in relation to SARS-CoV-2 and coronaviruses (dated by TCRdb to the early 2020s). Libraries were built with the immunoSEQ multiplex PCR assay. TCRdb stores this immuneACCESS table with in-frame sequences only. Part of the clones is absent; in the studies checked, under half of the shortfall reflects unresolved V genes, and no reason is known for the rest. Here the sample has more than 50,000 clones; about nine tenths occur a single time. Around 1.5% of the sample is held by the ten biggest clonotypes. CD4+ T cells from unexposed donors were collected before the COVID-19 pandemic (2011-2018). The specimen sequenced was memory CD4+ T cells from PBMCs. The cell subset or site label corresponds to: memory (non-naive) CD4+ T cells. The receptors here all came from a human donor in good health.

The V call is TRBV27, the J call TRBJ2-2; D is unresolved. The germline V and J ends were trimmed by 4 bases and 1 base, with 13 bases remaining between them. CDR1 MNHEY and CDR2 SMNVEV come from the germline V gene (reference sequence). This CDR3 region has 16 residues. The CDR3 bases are TGTGCCAGCAGTTCCGGACGGGTCTTGAACACCGGGGAGCTGTTTTTT. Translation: CASSSGRVLNTGELFF.

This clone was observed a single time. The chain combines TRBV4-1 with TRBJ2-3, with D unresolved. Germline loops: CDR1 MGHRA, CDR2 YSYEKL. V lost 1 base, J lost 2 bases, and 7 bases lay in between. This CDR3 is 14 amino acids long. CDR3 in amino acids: CASSQVPHTDTQYF. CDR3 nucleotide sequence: TGCGCCAGCAGCCAAGTACCGCACACAGATACGCAGTATTTT.

The CDR3 region is CASKATAGGAGADSNEQFF. CDR3 bases: TGTGCCAGCAAGGCCACGGCGGGGGGCGCAGGGGCTGACTCCAATGAGCAGTTCTTC. The V gene is TRBV28, the J gene TRBJ2-1, with 8 bases matching TRBD2. V lost 7 bases to trimming and J lost 6 bases; unmatched junction nucleotides: 23. CDR1 MDHEN and CDR2 SYDVKM come from the germline V gene. The CDR3 contains 19 residues.

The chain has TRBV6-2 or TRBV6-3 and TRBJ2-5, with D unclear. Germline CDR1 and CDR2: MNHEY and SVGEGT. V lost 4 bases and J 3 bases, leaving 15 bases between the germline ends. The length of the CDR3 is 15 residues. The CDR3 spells CASSSPLLGKETQYF. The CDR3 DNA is TGTGCCAGCAGTTCCCCCTTACTTGGAAAAGAGACCCAGTACTTC.

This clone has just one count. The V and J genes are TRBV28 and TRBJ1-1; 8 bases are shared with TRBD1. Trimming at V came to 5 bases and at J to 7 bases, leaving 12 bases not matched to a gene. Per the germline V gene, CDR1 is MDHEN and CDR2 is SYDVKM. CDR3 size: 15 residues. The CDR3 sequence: CASSPHETGGGEAFF. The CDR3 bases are TGTGCCAGCAGTCCACACGAAACAGGGGGGGGTGAAGCTTTCTTT.

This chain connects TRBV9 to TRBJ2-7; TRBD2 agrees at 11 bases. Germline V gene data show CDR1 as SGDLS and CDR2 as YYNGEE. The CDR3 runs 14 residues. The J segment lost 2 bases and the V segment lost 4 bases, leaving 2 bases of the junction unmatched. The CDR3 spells CASSSSGRAYEQYF. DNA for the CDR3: TGTGCCAGCAGCAGTAGCGGGAGGGCCTACGAGCAGTACTTC.

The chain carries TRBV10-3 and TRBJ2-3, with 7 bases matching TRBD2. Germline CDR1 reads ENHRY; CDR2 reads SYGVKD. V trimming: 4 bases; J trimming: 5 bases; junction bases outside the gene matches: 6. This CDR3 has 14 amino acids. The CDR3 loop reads CAISAREVGDTQYF. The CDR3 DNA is TGTGCCATCAGTGCCCGGGAGGTTGGAGATACGCAGTATTTT.

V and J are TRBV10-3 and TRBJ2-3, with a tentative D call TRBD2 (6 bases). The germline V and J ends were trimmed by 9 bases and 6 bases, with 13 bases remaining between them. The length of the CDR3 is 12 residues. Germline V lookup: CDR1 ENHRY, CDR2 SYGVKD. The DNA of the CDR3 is TGTGCCATAACTAACAGCGGGGATACGCAGTATTTT. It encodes CAITNSGDTQYF.